The 16 T cell receptor beta chains given below trace back to one sample, sequenced in a study of post-analysis software for immune sequencing data. Notes on the study in general: Included in a set of about 5 TRBV segments more frequent in patients than controls were TRBV5-6, TRBV5-1 and TRBV20-1.

TCR beta cDNA libraries had unique molecular identifiers. TCRdb fed the PCR reads into MiXCR, producing one record per CDR3 protein. This sample has fewer than 850,000 distinct CDR3 sequences, with about 32% found just once. Which antigens these TCRs recognize remains unknown. Sequencing input: blood. These receptors all stem from a girl aged 10 to 17 with multiple sclerosis.

Comment on this clonotype: It may be a read error: a sequence one base away is much more abundant. The chain links TRBV7-2 to TRBJ2-3; D is ambiguous. This CDR3 comprises 14 residues. V was clipped by 2 bases and J by 8 bases, with 14 bases between them. Germline loops: CDR1 SGHTA, CDR2 FQGNSA. In nucleotides, the CDR3 is TGTGCCAGCAGCTTAATCCCCCTGCGAGGTACGCAGTATTTT. This encodes CASSLIPLRGTQYF.

The V call is TRBV12-3 or TRBV12-4, the J call TRBJ1-1, with D perhaps TRBD1 (5 bases). Trimming stripped 7 bases from V and 3 bases from J, with 15 bases between. The CDR3 contains 14 residues. The CDR3 here is CASTPVGGYTEAFF. In nucleotides, the CDR3 is TGTGCCAGCACCCCAGTGGGGGGGTACACTGAAGCTTTCTTT.

The chain carries TRBV7-9 and TRBJ2-3; 11 nucleotides line up with TRBD2. CDR1 is SEHNR, CDR2 FQNEAQ, per germline (reference sequence). The ends lost 5 bases at V and 3 bases at J; junction bases unmatched: 4. This CDR3 has 15 residues. The chain's CDR3 is CASSAWTSGTDTQYF. CDR3 nucleotides: TGTGCCAGCAGCGCATGGACTAGCGGGACAGATACGCAGTATTTT.

In regard to this clonotype: The junction and the germline gene differ at one end; a read error may be behind it. The rearrangement links TRBV7-9 to TRBJ2-4; no clear D. The CDR3 length is 14 residues. Germline CDR1 reads SEHNR; CDR2 reads FQNEAQ (reference sequence). The CDR3 protein is CASSRPGVPDIQYF. The DNA of the CDR3 is TGTGCTAGCAGCCGGCCCGGTGTTCCAGACATTCAGTACTTC.

This clonotype has just a few counts. The chain employs TRBV20-1 and TRBJ2-7; D gene unclear. V was trimmed by 2 bases and J by 0 bases, leaving 8 bases between them. Germline lookup yields CDR1 DFQATT and CDR2 SNEGSKA (reference sequence). The CDR3 length is 13 residues. As DNA, the CDR3 is TGCAGTGCTAGAAACGGTGGCTCCTACGAGCAGTACTTC. It translates to CSARNGGSYEQYF.

The chain has TRBV28 and TRBJ2-5, with D maybe TRBD2 (5 bases). V was shortened by 5 bases and J by 7 bases, with 17 bases between the two germline ends. The V gene's germline CDR1 is MDHEN and CDR2 SYDVKM. CDR3 length equals 14 residues. The CDR3 DNA sequence: TGTGCCAGCAGTCAGGTTCCTCAACTAGGGACCCAGTACTTC. Translation gives CASSQVPQLGTQYF.

In DNA form, the CDR3 reads TGTGCCAGCAGCTTAGGAAGGGTAGGGTGGGCTGAGCAGTTCTTC. Its translation: CASSLGRVGWAEQFF. The rearrangement uses TRBV7-8 and TRBJ2-1; D gene unclear. CDR1 is SGHVS, CDR2 FQNEAQ, per germline. Trimming pared 1 base from V and 9 bases from J, leaving 16 bases between. CDR3 length: 15 amino acids.

This clonotype has only a few counts. The V and J genes are TRBV12-3 or TRBV12-4 and TRBJ2-3; 8 positions agree with TRBD2. The CDR3 has 16 amino acids. V shed 6 bases, J shed 4 bases, and the junction held 12 bases outside the gene matches. The CDR3 DNA reads as TGTGCCAGCAGGGCACTCTTAGCGGGAATCGCAGATACGCAGTATTTT. Translation gives CASRALLAGIADTQYF.

The chain employs TRBV29-1 and TRBJ2-1, with 15 bases lining up with TRBD2. Germline V gene lookup returns CDR1 SQVTM and CDR2 ANQGSEA. CDR3 length: 15 residues. The V gene end was trimmed by 7 bases and the J gene end by 6 bases; junction bases not matched to a gene: 7. This CDR3 is CSAWTSGRASNEQFF. The CDR3 nucleotides read TGCAGCGCCTGGACTAGCGGGAGGGCCAGCAATGAGCAGTTCTTC.

The chain carries TRBV2 and TRBJ1-2; 9 bases map to TRBD1. V lost 6 bases, J lost 6 bases, and 5 bases stayed unmatched. CDR1 is SNHLY, CDR2 FYNNEI, per germline. The CDR3 is made up of 13 amino acids. CDR3 sequence (DNA): TGTGCCAGCAGGGTGGGACAGGGTAATGGCTACACCTTC. Protein product: CASRVGQGNGYTF.

The chain is built from TRBV12-3 or TRBV12-4 and TRBJ2-3, with 11 bases that match TRBD2. V shed 5 bases, J shed 4 bases, and the junction held 5 bases outside the gene matches. CDR3 length: 15 amino acids. The CDR3 loop is CASSSSGRGADTQYF. DNA of the CDR3: TGTGCCAGCAGTAGTAGCGGGAGGGGCGCAGATACGCAGTATTTT.

This clonotype was found a few times. V is TRBV18 and J is TRBJ2-3; D gene ambiguous. Germline values: CDR1 KGHSH, CDR2 LQKENI. The CDR3 spans 13 residues. V was cut by 7 bases and J by 0 bases, with 8 bases left in between. CDR3 sequence (DNA): TGTGCCAGCTTTGCGCTGAGCACAGATACGCAGTATTTT. This encodes CASFALSTDTQYF.

The chain combines TRBV28 with TRBJ2-3; D possibly uses TRBD1 or TRBD2 (5 bases each). The CDR3 is made up of 15 amino acids. Germline V gene data show CDR1 as MDHEN and CDR2 as SYDVKM. V lost 8 bases and J lost 6, with 21 bases in between. The CDR3 DNA follows: TGTGCCAGCGGCCCCCGGGACCCAAGGGGCGATACGCAGTATTTT. Its protein is CASGPRDPRGDTQYF.

In its sample, this clonotype was seen many times. This chain joins TRBV4-3 and TRBJ2-7, with D perhaps matching TRBD1 (5 bases). Per germline, CDR1 LGHNA and CDR2 YSLEER. This CDR3 has 17 residues. V lost 0 bases and J 3 bases, leaving 18 bases between the germline ends. The CDR3 reads CASSQDLAPDSGYEQYF. CDR3 DNA sequence: TGCGCCAGCAGCCAAGATCTGGCGCCTGACAGTGGCTACGAGCAGTACTTC.

This clonotype was observed a few times. The chain couples TRBV20-1 to TRBJ2-3; the D gene is possibly TRBD2 (6 bases). Trimming took 3 bases from V and 1 from J, leaving 17 bases between them. The CDR3 runs 16 residues. Germline V gives CDR1 DFQATT, CDR2 SNEGSKA (reference sequence). In nucleotides, the CDR3 is TGCAGTGCTAGGGGGGGATCTTCGGTTCGCACAGATACGCAGTATTTT. It yields the protein CSARGGSSVRTDTQYF.

The sample holds a few counts of this clonotype. The chain has TRBV5-1 and TRBJ2-6, with 8 bases matching TRBD1. This CDR3 contains 17 residues. V was clipped by 5 bases and J by 1 base; unmatched bases: 8. The germline V gene has CDR1 SGHRS and CDR2 YFSETQ. This CDR3 reads CASSLRTGRSGANVLTF. DNA for the CDR3: TGCGCCAGCAGTCTCCGGACAGGGAGATCTGGGGCCAACGTCCTGACTTTC. Full variable domain (rest looked up from reference TRBV5-1 and TRBJ2-6): KAGVTQTPRYLIKTRGQQVTLSCSPISGHRSVSWYQQTPGQGLQFLFEYFSETQRNKGNFPGRFSGRQFSNSRSEMNVSTLELGDSALYLCASSLRTGRSGANVLTFGAGSRLTVL.